A single T cell receptor (beta chain) is shown here with its context. Its antigen remains unknown. The repertoire was sequenced with immunoSEQ multiplex PCR; TCRdb's copy has only in-frame clones and lacks some. The repertoire holds tens of thousands of clones, with about 80% as singletons. Specified time point: baseline, week 1 (first vaccination visit). Treatment denoted: pre-vaccination baseline after standard-of-care therapy. This entry comes from a study of a mutant IDH1 vaccine in newly diagnosed glioma. About the research overall: Males made up roughly 60% and females approximately 38% of treated patients, whose mean age was around 41 years. Most patients had radiochemotherapy with temozolomide before enrollment; others had one alone.

Trimming cost V 7 bases and J 2 bases, with 6 bases left between them. The CDR3 runs to 12 residues. Germline CDR1 is MDHEN and CDR2 is SYDVKM. Regarding the study as a whole: Seemingly, top peripheral T cell clonotype changes bore no relation to pseudoprogression.

This chain connects TRBV28 to TRBJ1-5, with unresolved D. Sequencing was performed on peripheral blood mononuclear cells (PBMCs), taken from a glioma patient treated with radiotherapy, temozolomide or both. The source of this sequence is a middle-aged man with glioma. Some clones in this sample may be carry-over from other donors' samples. This chain's CDR3 is CASMTGNQPQHF. DNA for the CDR3: TGTGCCAGCATGACGGGCAATCAGCCCCAGCATTTT.